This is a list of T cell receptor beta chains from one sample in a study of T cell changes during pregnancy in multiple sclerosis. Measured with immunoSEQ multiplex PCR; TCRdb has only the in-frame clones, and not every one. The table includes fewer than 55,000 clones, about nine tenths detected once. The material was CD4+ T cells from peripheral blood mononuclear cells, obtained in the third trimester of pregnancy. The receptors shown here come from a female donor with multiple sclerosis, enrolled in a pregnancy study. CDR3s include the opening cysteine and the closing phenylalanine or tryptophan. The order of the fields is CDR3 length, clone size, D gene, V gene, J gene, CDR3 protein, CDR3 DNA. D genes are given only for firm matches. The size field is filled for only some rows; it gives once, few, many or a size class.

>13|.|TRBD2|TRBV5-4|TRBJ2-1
CASSLGGEGEQFF
TGTGCCAGCAGCTTGGGGGGGGAGGGTGAGCAGTTCTTC
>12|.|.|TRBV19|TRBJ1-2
CASSHGEGGYTF
TGTGCCAGTAGTCACGGAGAAGGTGGCTACACCTTC
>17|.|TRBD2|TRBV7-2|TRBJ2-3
CASSLRLAGGRTDTQYF
TGTGCCAGCAGCTTAAGGCTAGCGGGGGGGCGCACAGATACGCAGTATTTT
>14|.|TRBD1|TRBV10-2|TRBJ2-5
CASSRDRGYATQYF
TGCGCCAGCAGTAGGGACAGGGGATACGCGACCCAGTACTTC
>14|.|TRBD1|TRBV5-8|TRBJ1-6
CASGRTGDYSPLHF
TGTGCCAGCGGACGGACAGGGGACTATTCACCCCTCCACTTT
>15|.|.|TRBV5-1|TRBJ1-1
CASSPQIGRSTEAFF
TGCGCCAGCAGCCCCCAAATTGGTAGGAGCACTGAAGCTTTCTTT
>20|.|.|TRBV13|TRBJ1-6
CASSLANRMGPFSYNSPLHF
TGTGCCAGCAGCTTAGCGAACAGGATGGGGCCCTTTTCCTATAATTCACCCCTCCACTTT
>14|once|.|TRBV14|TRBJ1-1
CASSQAGENTEAFF
TGTGCCAGCAGCCAAGCGGGGGAGAACACTGAAGCTTTCTTT
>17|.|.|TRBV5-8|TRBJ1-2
CASSLVLGALANYGYTF
TGTGCCAGCAGCTTGGTTTTGGGGGCCCTAGCTAACTATGGCTACACCTTC
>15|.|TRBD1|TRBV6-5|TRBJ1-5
CASSLDRGDNQPQHF
TGTGCCAGCAGTTTGGACAGGGGCGACAATCAGCCCCAGCATTTT
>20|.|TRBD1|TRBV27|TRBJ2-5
CASSLFFLRAQTGEQETQYF
TGTGCCAGCAGTTTATTTTTCTTGCGGGCACAGACAGGGGAGCAAGAGACCCAGTACTTC
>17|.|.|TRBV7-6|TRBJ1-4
CASSSLISTPTNEKLFF
TGTGCCAGCAGCTCCCTTATCTCGACTCCAACTAATGAAAAACTGTTTTTT
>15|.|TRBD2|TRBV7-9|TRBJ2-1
CASSLLGGGAHEQFF
TGTGCCAGCAGCTTACTTGGCGGGGGGGCCCATGAGCAGTTCTTC
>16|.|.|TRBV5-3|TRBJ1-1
CARSRAREEMNTEAFF
TGTGCCAGAAGCCGTGCCCGGGAAGAGATGAACACTGAAGCTTTCTTT
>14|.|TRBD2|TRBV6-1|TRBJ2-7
CASSDSGGPYEQYF
TGTGCCAGCAGTGATAGCGGGGGGCCATACGAGCAGTACTTC
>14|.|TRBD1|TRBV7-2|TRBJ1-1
CASSPRQGGTEAFF
TGTGCCAGCAGCCCACGACAGGGGGGGACTGAAGCTTTCTTT
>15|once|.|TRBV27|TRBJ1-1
CASSSRTWGDTEAFF
TGTGCCAGCAGTTCCCGGACCTGGGGCGACACTGAAGCTTTCTTT
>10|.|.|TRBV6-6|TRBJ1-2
CASRENGYTF
TGTGCCAGCAGGGAGAATGGCTACACCTTC
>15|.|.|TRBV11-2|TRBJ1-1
CASSLGGGLGTEAFF
TGTGCCAGCAGCTTAGGGGGGGGGTTGGGGACTGAAGCTTTCTTT
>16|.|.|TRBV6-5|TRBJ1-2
CASSYSAGGSHYGYTF
TGTGCCAGCAGTTACTCAGCGGGGGGCTCGCACTATGGCTACACCTTC
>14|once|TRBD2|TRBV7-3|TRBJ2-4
CASSSNHLAGLQYF
TGTGCCAGCAGCTCCAACCACCTAGCGGGCCTTCAGTACTTC
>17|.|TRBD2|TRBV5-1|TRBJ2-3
CASSLSPGGAGIDTQYF
TGCGCCAGCAGCTTGAGTCCCGGGGGGGCCGGGATAGATACGCAGTATTTT
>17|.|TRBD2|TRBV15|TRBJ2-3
CATSRDLGRGGTVGQYF
TGTGCCACCAGCAGAGACCTTGGGCGGGGGGGCACGGTGGGGCAGTATTTT
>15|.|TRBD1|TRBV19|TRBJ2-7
CASSMRGQGVDEQYF
TGTGCCAGTAGTATGAGGGGACAGGGGGTTGACGAGCAGTACTTC